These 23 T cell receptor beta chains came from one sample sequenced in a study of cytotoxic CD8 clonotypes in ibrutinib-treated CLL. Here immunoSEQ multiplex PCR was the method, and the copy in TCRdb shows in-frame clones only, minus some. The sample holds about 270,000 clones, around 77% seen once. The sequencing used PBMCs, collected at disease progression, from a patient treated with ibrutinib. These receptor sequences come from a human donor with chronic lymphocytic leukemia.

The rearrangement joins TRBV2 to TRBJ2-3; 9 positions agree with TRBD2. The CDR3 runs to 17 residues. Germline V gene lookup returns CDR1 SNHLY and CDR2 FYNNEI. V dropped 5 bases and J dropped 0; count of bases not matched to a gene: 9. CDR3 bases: TGTGCCAGCAGTCCCGGACTAGCGCTATTCAGCACAGATACGCAGTATTTT. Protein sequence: CASSPGLALFSTDTQYF.

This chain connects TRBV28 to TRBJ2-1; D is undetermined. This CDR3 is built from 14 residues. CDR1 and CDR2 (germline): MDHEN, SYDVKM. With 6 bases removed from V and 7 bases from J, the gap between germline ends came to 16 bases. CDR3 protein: CASRIRMVGNEQFF. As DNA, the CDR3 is TGTGCCAGCAGGATCCGAATGGTAGGGAATGAGCAGTTCTTC.

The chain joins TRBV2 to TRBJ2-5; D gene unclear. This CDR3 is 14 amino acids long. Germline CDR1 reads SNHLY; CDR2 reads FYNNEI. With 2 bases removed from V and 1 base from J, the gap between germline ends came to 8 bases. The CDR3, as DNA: TGTGCCAGCAGTGAATCCGCCAGCCAAGAGACCCAGTACTTC. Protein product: CASSESASQETQYF.

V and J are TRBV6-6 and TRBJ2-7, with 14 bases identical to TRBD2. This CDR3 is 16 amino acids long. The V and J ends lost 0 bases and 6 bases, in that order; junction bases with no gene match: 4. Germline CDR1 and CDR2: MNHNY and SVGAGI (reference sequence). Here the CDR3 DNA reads TGTGCCAGCAGTTACTCGCGACTAGCGGGGGGGAGCGAGCAGTACTTC. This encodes CASSYSRLAGGSEQYF.

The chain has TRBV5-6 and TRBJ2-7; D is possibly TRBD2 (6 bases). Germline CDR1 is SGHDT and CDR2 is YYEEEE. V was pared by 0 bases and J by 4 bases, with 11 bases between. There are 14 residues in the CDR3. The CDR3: CASSLGVGGYEQYF. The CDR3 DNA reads TGTGCCAGCAGCTTGGGGGTCGGGGGTTACGAGCAGTACTTC.

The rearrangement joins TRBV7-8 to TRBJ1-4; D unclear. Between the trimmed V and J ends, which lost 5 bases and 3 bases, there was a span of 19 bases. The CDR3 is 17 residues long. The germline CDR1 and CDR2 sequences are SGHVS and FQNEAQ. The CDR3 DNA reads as TGTGCCAGCAGCACCGGACGCGGGTGGAGGGCTAATGAAAAACTGTTTTTT. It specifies CASSTGRGWRANEKLFF.

The CDR3 loop is CASSYSDRVATDTQYF. Here the CDR3 DNA reads TGTGCCAGCAGTTACTCGGACAGGGTTGCCACAGATACGCAGTATTTT. The genes are TRBV6-5 and TRBJ2-3; TRBD1 agrees at 8 bases. The CDR3 runs 16 residues. Germline CDR1 reads MNHEY; CDR2 reads SVGAGI. After removal of 0 bases from V and 2 bases from J, the junction contained 4 bases not matched to a gene.

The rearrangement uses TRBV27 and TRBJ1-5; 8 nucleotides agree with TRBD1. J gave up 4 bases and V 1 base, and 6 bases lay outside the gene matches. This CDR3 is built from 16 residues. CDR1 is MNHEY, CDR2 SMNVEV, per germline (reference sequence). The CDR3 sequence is CASSLFPTGGNQPQHF. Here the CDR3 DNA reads TGTGCCAGCAGTTTATTCCCCACAGGGGGAAATCAGCCCCAGCATTTT.

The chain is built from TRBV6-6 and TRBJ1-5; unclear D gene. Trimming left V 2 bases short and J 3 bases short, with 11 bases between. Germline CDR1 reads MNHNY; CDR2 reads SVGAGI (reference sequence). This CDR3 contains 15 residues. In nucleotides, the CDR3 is TGTGCCAGCAGTTACAGGGTAGGTGACAATCAGCCCCAGCATTTT. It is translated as CASSYRVGDNQPQHF.

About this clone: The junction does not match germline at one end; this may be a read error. The CDR3 DNA follows: TGCAGCGTTAAAGACCCCCTCGGGGGCTACACCTTC. As protein: CSVKDPLGGYTF. The chain combines TRBV29-1 with TRBJ1-2; D remains ambiguous. CDR1 is SQVTM, CDR2 ANQGSEA, per germline. This CDR3 region has 12 residues. Supplemented by reference TRBV29-1 and TRBJ1-2, the full variable domain reads SAVISQKPSRDICQRGTSLTIQCQVDSQVTMMFWYRQQPGQSLTLIATANQGSEATYESGFVIDKFPISRPNLTFSTLTVSNMSPEDSSIYLCSVKDPLGGYTFGSGTRLTVV.

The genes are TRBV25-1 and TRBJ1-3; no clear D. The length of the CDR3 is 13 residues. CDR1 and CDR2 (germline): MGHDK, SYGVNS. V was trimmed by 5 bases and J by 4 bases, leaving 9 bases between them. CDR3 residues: CASSPRFGNTIYF. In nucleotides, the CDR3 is TGTGCCAGCAGTCCCCGGTTCGGAAACACCATATATTTT.

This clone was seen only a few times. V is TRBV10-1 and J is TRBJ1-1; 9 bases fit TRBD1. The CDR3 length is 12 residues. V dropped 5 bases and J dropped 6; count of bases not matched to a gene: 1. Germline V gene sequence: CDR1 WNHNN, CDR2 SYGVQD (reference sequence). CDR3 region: CASSRQGAEAFF. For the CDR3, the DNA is TGCGCCAGCAGTCGACAGGGGGCTGAAGCTTTCTTT.

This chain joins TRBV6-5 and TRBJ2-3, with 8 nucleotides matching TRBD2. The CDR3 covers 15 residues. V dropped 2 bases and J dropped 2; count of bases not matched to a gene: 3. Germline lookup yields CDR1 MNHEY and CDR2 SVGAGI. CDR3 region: CASSYARGDTDTQYF. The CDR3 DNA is TGTGCCAGCAGTTACGCGCGGGGGGACACAGATACGCAGTATTTT.

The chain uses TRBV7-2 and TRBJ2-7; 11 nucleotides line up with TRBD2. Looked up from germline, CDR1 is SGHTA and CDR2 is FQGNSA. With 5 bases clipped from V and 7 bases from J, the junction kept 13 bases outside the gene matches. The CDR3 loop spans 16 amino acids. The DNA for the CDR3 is TGTGCCAGCAGCGGGGGGACTAGCGGCATCCTCGGAGAGCAGTACTTC. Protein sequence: CASSGGTSGILGEQYF.

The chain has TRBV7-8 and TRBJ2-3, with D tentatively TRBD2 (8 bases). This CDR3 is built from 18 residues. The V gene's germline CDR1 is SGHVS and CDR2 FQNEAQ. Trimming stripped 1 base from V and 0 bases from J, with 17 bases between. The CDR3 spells CASSLVAGTDGSTDTQYF. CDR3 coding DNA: TGTGCCAGCAGCTTAGTAGCGGGGACAGACGGGAGCACAGATACGCAGTATTTT.

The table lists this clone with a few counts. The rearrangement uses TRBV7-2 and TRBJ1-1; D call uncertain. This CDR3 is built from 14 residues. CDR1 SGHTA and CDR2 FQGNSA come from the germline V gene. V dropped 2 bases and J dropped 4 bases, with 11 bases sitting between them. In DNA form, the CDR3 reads TGTGCCAGCAGCTTAATGGGGATGGGCACTGAAGCTTTCTTT. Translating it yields CASSLMGMGTEAFF.

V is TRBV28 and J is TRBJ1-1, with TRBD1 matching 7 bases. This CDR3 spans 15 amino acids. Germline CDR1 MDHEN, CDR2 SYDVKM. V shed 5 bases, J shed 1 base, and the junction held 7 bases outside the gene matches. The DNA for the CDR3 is TGTGCCAGCAGTCTACCGACAGGGCCGAACACTGAAGCTTTCTTT. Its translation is CASSLPTGPNTEAFF.

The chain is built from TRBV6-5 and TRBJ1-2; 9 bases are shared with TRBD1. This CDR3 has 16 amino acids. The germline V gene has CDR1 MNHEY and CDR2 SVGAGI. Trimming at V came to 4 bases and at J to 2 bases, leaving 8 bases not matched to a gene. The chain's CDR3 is CASSLRTGVINYGYTF. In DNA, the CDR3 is TGTGCCAGCAGTTTACGGACAGGGGTTATCAACTATGGCTACACCTTC.

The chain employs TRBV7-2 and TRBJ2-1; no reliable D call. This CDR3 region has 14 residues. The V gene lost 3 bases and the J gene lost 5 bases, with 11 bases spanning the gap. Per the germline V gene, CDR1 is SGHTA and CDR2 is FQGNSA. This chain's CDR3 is CASSFPISNNEQFF. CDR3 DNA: TGTGCCAGCAGCTTCCCCATCAGTAACAATGAGCAGTTCTTC.

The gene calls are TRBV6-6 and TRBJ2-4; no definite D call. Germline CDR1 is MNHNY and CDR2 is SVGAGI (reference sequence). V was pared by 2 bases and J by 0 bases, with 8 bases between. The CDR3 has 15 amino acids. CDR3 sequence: CASSYGTLAKNIQYF. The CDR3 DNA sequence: TGTGCCAGCAGTTACGGCACCCTAGCCAAAAACATTCAGTACTTC.

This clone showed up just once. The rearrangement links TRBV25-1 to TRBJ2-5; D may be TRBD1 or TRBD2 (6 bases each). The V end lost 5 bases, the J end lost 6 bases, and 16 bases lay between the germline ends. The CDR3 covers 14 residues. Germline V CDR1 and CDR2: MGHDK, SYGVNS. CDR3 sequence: CASSRVGGGQTQYF. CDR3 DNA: TGTGCCAGCAGTAGGGTAGGAGGGGGTCAGACCCAGTACTTC.

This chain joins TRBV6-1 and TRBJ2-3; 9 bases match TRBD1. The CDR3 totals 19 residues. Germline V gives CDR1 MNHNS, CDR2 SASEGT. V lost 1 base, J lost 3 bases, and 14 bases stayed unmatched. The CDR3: CASSEDYFTGGRGTDTQYF. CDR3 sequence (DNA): TGTGCCAGCAGTGAAGACTACTTCACAGGGGGCAGGGGAACAGATACGCAGTATTTT.

Here the CDR3 DNA reads TGTGCCAGCAGCGTAGAGGCTTGGCAGGGCTATGGCTACACCTTC. Amino acids: CASSVEAWQGYGYTF. The rearrangement joins TRBV9 to TRBJ1-2; a weak D match, TRBD1 (5 bases). V was clipped by 0 bases and J by 4 bases, with 13 bases between them. The germline V gene encodes CDR1 SGDLS and CDR2 YYNGEE. The length of the CDR3 is 15 residues.